The entry that follows covers one T cell receptor (beta chain) sequence. The V and J ends lost 4 bases and 1 base, in that order; junction bases with no gene match: 6. The length of the CDR3 is 15 residues. Per germline, CDR1 LNHDA and CDR2 SQIVND (reference sequence). Sequencing targeted TCR beta in blood CD8+ and CD4+ T cells. Healthy donors, matched for age and sex, constituted the control group. FACS was used to enrich TEMRA cells, whereas the CD8+ and CD4+ T cells were obtained by negative isolation. The data were taken from a study of CD8 T cells in Susac syndrome. Random hexamers served to reverse transcribe roughly 0.5 to 1 ug RNA. The immunoSEQ assay covered 54 Vbeta and 13 Jbeta segments for CDR3. TCRdb fed the immunoSEQ multiplex PCR reads into MiXCR, producing one record per CDR3 protein. The data contain around 130,000 distinct CDR3 sequences, around 95% of them singletons.

V gene TRBV19 combines with J gene TRBJ2-7; the match to TRBD1 covers 8 bases. Sequencing used CD4+ T cells from PBMCs. The origin of this receptor is a human donor in good health. The CDR3 loop reads CASSRTGQESYEQYF. DNA of the CDR3: TGTGCCAGTAGTAGAACGGGACAGGAGTCCTACGAGCAGTACTTC.